This is a list of T cell receptor beta chains from one sample in a study of blood T cell repertoires in COVID-19. TCRdb keeps only in-frame clones here, not all; method: immunoSEQ multiplex PCR. The profile shows 130,000 to 150,000 clones, approximately 80% of them singletons. Sequencing input: peripheral blood. The receptors here all came from a human donor in a cohort sampled during active COVID-19. Each CDR3 is given with its conserved first and last residue. The order of the fields is clone size, D gene, J gene, V gene, CDR3 DNA, CDR3 protein. A D gene is named only where the DNA matches it firmly. Clone size is shown for a subset of rows, as once, few, many or a class of expanded clone.

. . TRBJ2-5 TRBV12-3/TRBV12-4 TGTGCCAGCAGTTTGCAGGGGTCGACCCAGTACTTC CASSLQGSTQYF
. TRBD1 TRBJ2-7 TRBV28 TGTGCCAGCAGTGTGGGACAGAAGTACGAGCAGTACTTC CASSVGQKYEQYF
. . TRBJ2-7 TRBV7-3 TGTGCCAGCAGCTCCGGCGGTGCTGGCTACGAGCAGTACTTC CASSSGGAGYEQYF
many TRBD2 TRBJ2-3 TRBV7-3 TGTGCCAGCAGCTTAAGGCGGGAGGACACAGATACGCAGTATTTT CASSLRREDTDTQYF
. TRBD2 TRBJ2-3 TRBV4-3 TGCGCCAGCAGCCAAGACAGATGGACTAGCGGGAGTGCAGATACGCAGTATTTT CASSQDRWTSGSADTQYF
. . TRBJ1-5 TRBV7-9 TGTGCCAGCAGCTCCAATGCCCGGAATCAGCCCCAGCATTTT CASSSNARNQPQHF
once TRBD1 TRBJ2-5 TRBV7-2 TGTGCCAGCAGCTTAGTCGGACAGGGGGAGGAGACCCAGTACTTC CASSLVGQGEETQYF
few TRBD1 TRBJ2-5 TRBV5-4 TGTGCCAGCAGCTTAACCGGGACAGTTTCCCAGTACTTC CASSLTGTVSQYF
. . TRBJ2-7 TRBV2 TGTGCCAGCAGTGAACAGGGCTACGAGCAGTACTTC CASSEQGYEQYF
. TRBD1 TRBJ2-7 TRBV7-9 TGTGCCAGCAGCACGGACAGGGAACCCTACGAGCAGTACTTC CASSTDREPYEQYF
. . TRBJ1-1 TRBV7-9 TGTGCCAGCAGCTTAGTTTTCACAGGGATTCCTTTT CASSLVFTGIPF
. TRBD2 TRBJ2-5 TRBV28 TGTGCCAGCAGTCCGCAGCAACTAGCGGGAGTTTGGGAGACCCAGTACTTC CASSPQQLAGVWETQYF
. TRBD1 TRBJ1-3 TRBV28 TGTGCCAGCAGTTTTACGAGCGTGGGGACAGACACCATATATTTT CASSFTSVGTDTIYF
. TRBD1 TRBJ2-5 TRBV27 TGTGCCAGCAAGGCGGGACAGGCACGACAAGAGACCCAGTACTTC CASKAGQARQETQYF
once . TRBJ2-7 TRBV28 TGTGCCAGCAGGGGAGGAGGGCCACCTACTGAGCAGTACTTC CASRGGGPPTEQYF
. TRBD2 TRBJ2-1 TRBV11-3 TGTGCCAGCAGCTCACAAGGACTAGCGGGTCACAATGAGCAGTTCTTC CASSSQGLAGHNEQFF
. TRBD2 TRBJ2-1 TRBV28 TGTGCCAGCGTGGGTAGCGGGAACCACAATGAGCAGTTCTTC CASVGSGNHNEQFF
once . TRBJ2-7 TRBV9 TGTGCCAGCAGCCCCGGACTATACTACGAGCAGTACTTC CASSPGLYYEQYF
once . TRBJ2-7 TRBV28 TGTGCCAGCGGAAACTACTACGAGCAGTACTTC CASGNYYEQYF
. . TRBJ2-7 TRBV18 TGTGCCAGCTCACCTAGCCACCGGGGTAACGAGCAGTACTTC CASSPSHRGNEQYF
. . TRBJ2-7 TRBV6-5 TGTGCCAGCAGTTATAGCCGCGTTGGGGCTCCTTACGAGCAGTACTTC CASSYSRVGAPYEQYF
. . TRBJ2-6 TRBV5-1 TGCGCCAGCAGCTCCTACGGGGGCTCTGGGGCCAACGTCCTGACTTTC CASSSYGGSGANVLTF
few . TRBJ1-3 TRBV4-1 TGCGCCAGCAGCCAAGACTCCACCCGGGGGGGAGGAAACACCATATATTTT CASSQDSTRGGGNTIYF
. TRBD1 TRBJ1-6 TRBV4-2 TGTGCCAGCAGCCGCCCCCTTGGAGACAGGGTTTATTCACCCCTCCACTTT CASSRPLGDRVYSPLHF
. TRBD2 TRBJ2-1 TRBV2 TGTGCCAGCAGTATCGGACTAGCGGGAGTCAATGAGCAGTTCTTC CASSIGLAGVNEQFF
. . TRBJ1-1 TRBV27 TGTGCCAGCAGTTTCGGGAACACTGAAGCTTTCTTT CASSFGNTEAFF
. TRBD1 TRBJ1-6 TRBV6-5 TGTGCCAGCAAGCCGGACAGGGGTATTTCACCCCTCCACTTT CASKPDRGISPLHF
once TRBD2 TRBJ2-4 TRBV4-3 TGCGCCAGCAGCCAAGATCCCCGGGCGGGGGTCAAAAACATTCAGTACTTC CASSQDPRAGVKNIQYF
. . TRBJ1-2 TRBV25-1 TGTGCCAGCAGTGTGGGGGGGTTCGGGTATGGCTACACCTTC CASSVGGFGYGYTF